The entry below gives a single T cell receptor beta chain sequence along with its context. Its specificity is not known. This specimen belongs to a study of vaccination effects on CD4 cells after COVID-19. The method was immunoSEQ multiplex PCR; TCRdb's version includes in-frame clones alone and lacks a portion of them. The table records around 79,000 clones, 78% of them present only once. The CDR3 consists of 14 residues. The germline CDR1 and CDR2 sequences are MDHEN and SYDVKM. Trimming removed 5 bases from V and 4 bases from J, with 14 bases in between. Antigen-specific CD4+ T cells were expanded (with viral peptide pools) by the ViraFEST assay ahead of sequencing. CD4+ T cell isolation took place after less than 13 days of culture. Nucleocapsid antibodies stayed negative before and after vaccination, showing no earlier SARS-CoV-2 infection.

The sample in question was CD4+ T cells from PBMCs cultured with SARS-CoV-2 spike peptides, obtained before COVID-19 vaccination. This receptor was obtained from a human donor who received a COVID-19 vaccine. The rearrangement joins TRBV28 to TRBJ1-1; D call uncertain. The CDR3 region is CASSTYSAGTEAFF. The CDR3 DNA follows: TGTGCCAGCAGTACATATTCGGCGGGCACTGAAGCTTTCTTT.